This TCR beta chain comes out of a study of shared clonotypes between healthy human individuals (dated by TCRdb to the early 2020s). For context, the study as a whole: Three men and a couple of women, aged 18 to 49 years, made up the cohort. Each donor's leukapheresis produced roughly between roughly 0.85 and 10 billion PBMCs. Blood TCR repertoires of about 5 healthy adults were deeply sequenced to estimate repertoire size and the extent of clonotype sharing between individuals. For each donor, CD4 naive and CD4 memory were each run on three plates, CD8 naive on two plates, and CD8 memory on one plate. To increase sequencing depth and limit assay-specific biases, different laboratories used diverse techniques to prepare libraries and sequence TCR repertoires.

The CDR3 spans 16 residues, from the cysteine through the phenylalanine. Only the CDR3 part of the read is kept: 48 bases, read in frame from the first base. Per the germline V gene (reference sequence), MNHEY is the CDR1 and SMNVEV is the CDR2. The germline V and J ends show losses of 3 bases and 2 bases respectively, and no gene match explains 7 bases of the junction. Using the deep immunoSEQ assay, multiplex PCR amplified TCR CDR3 regions from genomic DNA. Extracted genomic DNA from each cell subset was distributed evenly across all wells of several immunoSEQ 96-well plates, and each plate was treated as a replicate. For sorted subsets, around 200 ng genomic DNA, equal to about 30,000 T cell genomes, was loaded into each replicate PCR. The purified libraries were quantified using a Qubit 3.0 fluorometer, sized with a Bioanalyzer 2100, and then quantified again using the KAPA Library Quantification kit. Each immunoSEQ 96-well plate was sequenced on its own single-read 150-cycle Illumina NextSeq 550 flow cell. In the source study's methods: The immunoSEQ output contained only junctional sequences without quality scores, so filtering could not match that applied to full-length reads. Sequences were annotated with PyIR, a Python wrapper for IgBLAST v1.9, and V/J genes and CDR3 were assigned using IMGT germline references. Reads were filtered out if the reads had weak V/J assignments (E-value above 1e-6), no CDR3, stop codons, out-of-frame junctions, or ambiguous translated residues. A V3J clonotype was defined by an identical inferred V gene, J gene, and CDR3 amino acid sequence. The percentage overlap between two repertoires was calculated by dividing the number of shared unique clonotypes by the size of the smaller repertoire. Richness of each repertoire was evaluated using RTK rarefaction, the Chao1 estimator, and Recon v2.1 estimates of unobserved clonotypes. OLGA was used to compute generation probabilities for all TCRbeta clonotypes that the gDNA method yielded from several donors. TCRdb retrieved this table from immuneACCESS and kept in-frame rearrangements only. Not all clones are present; in checked studies, unresolved V genes account for under half, and no reason is known for the remainder. V and J calls plus clone size are reproduced from that table; the DNA served to infer D and trimming. This sample lists about 2.3 million clones; 93% were detected once. Under 0.45% of the sample is in the top ten clones.

The donors were healthy, HIV-negative adults with no recently reported acute infections or vaccinations. Every donor was a Caucasian adult residing in Nashville, Tennessee, USA. CD4+ T cells were enriched by magnetic negative selection, after which naive cells were positively selected on CD45RA and the negative fraction was taken as the memory subset. Blood was obtained by leukapheresis, after which PBMCs were separated by Ficoll-Histopaque density gradient centrifugation and cryopreserved in liquid nitrogen vapor phase. Analytical flow cytometry was used to check the purity and quantity of each magnetically sorted T cell population. Genomic DNA was isolated from every sorted fraction and measured by UV absorbance on a Nanodrop 2000c. This clone was seen once. The target of this receptor is not known. No qualities accompany the bases; no much larger clone lies one base away. General conclusions and limits of the study: Pairwise subsampling indicated that sequencing depth was expected to affect the degree of clonotype sharing among donors. Rarefaction of sorted-subset datasets indicated incomplete sequencing despite the large sequencing depth. Sampling was limited to blood, and TCR repertoires in tissue likely differ from TCR repertoires in blood. Clonotypes shared by all four sorted-subset donors showed higher generation probabilities than non-shared clonotypes. Because the study included a small number of donors, the genetic and exposure-history diversity represented was limited. Larger estimated clonotype richness was generally found for naive subsets than for memory subsets. Sharing across a few donors was observed for around 4.8% of naive CD4, about 4% of naive CD8, around 2.5% of memory CD4, and about 0.4% of memory CD8 clonotypes.

The sequenced material came from naive CD4+ T cells from PBMCs. In light of the paper, this sample's cell subset or site label describes: CD45RA+ positively selected. The rearranged chain carries TRBV27 and TRBJ1-2, and 9 junctional nucleotides match TRBD1. The TCR comes from a man younger than 35 in good health. Some clones in this sample may be carry-over from other donors' samples. The DNA is as follows: TGTGCCAGCAGTTTCCTTCGGGACAGGGTAAACTATGGCTACACCTTC. Its protein product is CASSFLRDRVNYGYTF.